This T cell receptor beta chain derives from a study of Graves' ophthalmopathy and Graves' hyperthyroidism. This CDR3 is built from 13 residues. V was cut by 6 bases and J by 2 bases, with 11 bases left in between. The germline gives CDR1 SEHNR, CDR2 FQNEAQ (reference sequence). TCR beta CDR3 regions were amplified from RNA transcripts. Second-round multiplex PCR came after a first-round RT-PCR that employed HTBI primers. In TCRdb, the multiplex PCR reads were re-called with MiXCR into one record per CDR3 protein. This sample yields roughly 700,000 distinct CDR3 sequences, of which roughly 41% are seen a single time; approximately 43% belongs to the top ten. A duration under 3 months, NOSPECS ≥4, CAS ≥3 and moderate-to-severe activity characterized the donors with ophthalmopathy.

The clonotype comes from an adult man with Graves' ophthalmopathy. Sequencing used peripheral blood. This chain links TRBV7-9 with TRBJ2-7, with D maybe TRBD1 (6 bases). This chain's CDR3 is CASRGDNPYEQYF. DNA for the CDR3: TGTGCCAGCAGAGGGGACAACCCCTACGAGCAGTACTTC.